This T cell receptor beta chain was documented in a study of CD4+ T cells in melanoma. Findings and caveats of the study: CD8+ T cell, macrophage and B cell function reportedly correlated with neoantigen-specific CD4+ T cells.

Trimming at V came to 4 bases and at J to 5 bases, leaving 6 bases not matched to a gene. CDR1 is MGHRA, CDR2 YSYEKL, per germline. The CDR3 is made up of 15 amino acids. Comment on this clone: Its antigen is still unknown.

The method was immunoSEQ multiplex PCR; TCRdb's version includes in-frame clones alone and lacks a portion of them. The repertoire holds 11,000 or so clones, with approximately 66% as singletons. The sample was cells from a culture (not recorded whether cultured in vitro). This chain joins TRBV4-1 and TRBJ2-1, with 9 bases matching TRBD1. The origin of this receptor is a human donor with melanoma. The CDR3 DNA is TGCGCCAGCAGCCGCGGACAGGGGCCTAACAATGAGCAGTTCTTC. This encodes CASSRGQGPNNEQFF.